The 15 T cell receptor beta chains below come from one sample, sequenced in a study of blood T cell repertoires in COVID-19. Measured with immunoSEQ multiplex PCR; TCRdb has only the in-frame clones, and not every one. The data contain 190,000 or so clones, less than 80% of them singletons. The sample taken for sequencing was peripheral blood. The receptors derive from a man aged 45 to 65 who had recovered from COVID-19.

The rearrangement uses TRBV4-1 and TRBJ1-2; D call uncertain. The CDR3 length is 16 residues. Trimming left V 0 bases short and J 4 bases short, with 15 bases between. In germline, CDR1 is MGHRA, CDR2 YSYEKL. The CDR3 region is CASSQDILREAYGYTF. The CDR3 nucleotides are TGCGCCAGCAGCCAAGATATCTTACGGGAGGCCTATGGCTACACCTTC.

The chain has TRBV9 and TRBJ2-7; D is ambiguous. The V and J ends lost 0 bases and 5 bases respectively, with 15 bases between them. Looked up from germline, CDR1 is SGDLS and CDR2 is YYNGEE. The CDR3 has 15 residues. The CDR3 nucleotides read TGTGCCAGCAGCGTAGATGGAGAATCCGTCGACGAGCAGTACTTC. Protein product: CASSVDGESVDEQYF.

The CDR3 loop is CASSGGEEQYF. The DNA of the CDR3 is TGTGCCAGTAGCGGGGGCGAGGAGCAGTACTTC. The chain joins TRBV2 to TRBJ2-7; the match to TRBD2 covers 9 bases. Germline CDR1 is SNHLY and CDR2 is FYNNEI. CDR3 length equals 11 residues. V shed 9 bases and J 7 bases; nucleotides not matched to a gene: 4.

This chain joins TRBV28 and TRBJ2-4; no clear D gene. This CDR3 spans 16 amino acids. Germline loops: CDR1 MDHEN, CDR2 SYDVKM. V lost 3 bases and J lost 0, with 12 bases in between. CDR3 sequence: CASSLAAPIAKNIQYF. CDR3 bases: TGTGCCAGCAGTTTGGCGGCACCTATAGCCAAAAACATTCAGTACTTC.

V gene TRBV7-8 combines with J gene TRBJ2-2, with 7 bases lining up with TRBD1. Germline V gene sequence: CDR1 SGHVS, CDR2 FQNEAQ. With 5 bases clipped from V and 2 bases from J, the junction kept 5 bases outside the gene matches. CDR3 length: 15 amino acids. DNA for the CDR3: TGTGCCAGCAGCCCGGGACAGACTAACACCGGGGAGCTGTTTTTT. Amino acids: CASSPGQTNTGELFF.

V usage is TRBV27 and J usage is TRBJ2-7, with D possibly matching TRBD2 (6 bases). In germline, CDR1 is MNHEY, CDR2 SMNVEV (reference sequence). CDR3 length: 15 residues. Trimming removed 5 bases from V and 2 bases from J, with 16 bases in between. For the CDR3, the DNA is TGTGCCAGCAGTCGTGCGGGGCCTGGGGCCTACGAGCAGTACTTC. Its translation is CASSRAGPGAYEQYF.

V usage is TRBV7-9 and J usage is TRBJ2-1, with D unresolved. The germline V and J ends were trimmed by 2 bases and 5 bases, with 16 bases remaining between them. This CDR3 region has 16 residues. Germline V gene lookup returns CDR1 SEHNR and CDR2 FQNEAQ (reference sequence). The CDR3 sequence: CASSLLFSYTHNEQFF. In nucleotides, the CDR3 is TGTGCCAGCAGCTTACTGTTTTCCTATACCCACAATGAGCAGTTCTTC.

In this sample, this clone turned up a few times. CDR3 region: CASSQQTGAGGNTIYF. DNA for the CDR3: TGCGCCAGCAGCCAGCAGACAGGGGCTGGAGGAAACACCATATATTTT. J is TRBJ1-3 and V is TRBV4-1, with 8 positions matching TRBD1. V was clipped by 3 bases and J by 4 bases; unmatched bases: 8. This CDR3 has 16 amino acids. The V gene's germline CDR1 is MGHRA and CDR2 YSYEKL.

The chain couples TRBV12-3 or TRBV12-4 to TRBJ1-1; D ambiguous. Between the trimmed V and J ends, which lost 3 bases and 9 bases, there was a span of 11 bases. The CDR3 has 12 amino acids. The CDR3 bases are TGTGCCAGCAGTTTGTCAGGTCTTAAAGCTTTCTTT. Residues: CASSLSGLKAFF.

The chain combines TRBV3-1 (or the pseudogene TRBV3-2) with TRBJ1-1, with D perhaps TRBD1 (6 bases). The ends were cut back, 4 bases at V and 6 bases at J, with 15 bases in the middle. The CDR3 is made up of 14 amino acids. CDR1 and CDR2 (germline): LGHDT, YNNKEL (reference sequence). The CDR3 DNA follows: TGTGCCAGCAGCCGAAGGGGGGGCGTCGCTGAAGCTTTCTTT. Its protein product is CASSRRGGVAEAFF.

CDR3 bases: TGTGCCATAACTAGCGGTGGTGAAGAGACCCAGTACTTC. This codes for CAITSGGEETQYF. V usage is TRBV10-3 and J usage is TRBJ2-5; TRBD2 matches at 8 bases. In germline, CDR1 is ENHRY, CDR2 SYGVKD. The CDR3 contains 13 residues. The V gene end was trimmed by 9 bases and the J gene end by 3 bases; junction bases not matched to a gene: 6.

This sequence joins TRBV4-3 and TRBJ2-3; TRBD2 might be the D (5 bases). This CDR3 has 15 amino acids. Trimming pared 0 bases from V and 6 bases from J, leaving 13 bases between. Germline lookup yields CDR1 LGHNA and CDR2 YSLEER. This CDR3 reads CASSQDKTGGDTQYF. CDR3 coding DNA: TGCGCCAGCAGCCAAGATAAGACGGGCGGGGATACGCAGTATTTT.

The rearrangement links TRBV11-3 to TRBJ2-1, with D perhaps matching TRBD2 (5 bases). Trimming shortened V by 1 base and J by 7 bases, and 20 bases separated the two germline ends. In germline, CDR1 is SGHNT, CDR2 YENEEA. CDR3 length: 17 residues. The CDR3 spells CASSLVGRRAAKNEQFF. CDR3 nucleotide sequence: TGTGCCAGCAGCTTAGTGGGCCGGCGGGCAGCAAAAAATGAGCAGTTCTTC.

CDR3 sequence (DNA): TGTGCCAGCAGTGAATGGAGCGGGAGCCTCTACGAGCAGTACTTC. Amino acid sequence: CASSEWSGSLYEQYF. The chain employs TRBV25-1 and TRBJ2-7; 8 bases agree with TRBD2. Germline-derived CDR1 and CDR2 are MGHDK and SYGVNS. V gave up 1 base and J gave up 3 bases; unmatched junction bases: 5. The CDR3 extends over 15 amino acids.

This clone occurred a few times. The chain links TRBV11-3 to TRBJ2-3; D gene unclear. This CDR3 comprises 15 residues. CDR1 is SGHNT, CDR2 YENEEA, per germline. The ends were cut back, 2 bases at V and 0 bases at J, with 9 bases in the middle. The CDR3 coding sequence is TGTGCCAGCAGCTTACGCGGAACTAGCACAGATACGCAGTATTTT. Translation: CASSLRGTSTDTQYF. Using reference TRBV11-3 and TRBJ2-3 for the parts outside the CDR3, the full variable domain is EAGVVQSPRYKIIEKKQPVAFWCNPISGHNTLYWYLQNLGQGPELLIRYENEEAVDDSQLPKDRFSAERLKGVDSTLKIQPAELGDSAVYLCASSLRGTSTDTQYFGPGTRLTVL.